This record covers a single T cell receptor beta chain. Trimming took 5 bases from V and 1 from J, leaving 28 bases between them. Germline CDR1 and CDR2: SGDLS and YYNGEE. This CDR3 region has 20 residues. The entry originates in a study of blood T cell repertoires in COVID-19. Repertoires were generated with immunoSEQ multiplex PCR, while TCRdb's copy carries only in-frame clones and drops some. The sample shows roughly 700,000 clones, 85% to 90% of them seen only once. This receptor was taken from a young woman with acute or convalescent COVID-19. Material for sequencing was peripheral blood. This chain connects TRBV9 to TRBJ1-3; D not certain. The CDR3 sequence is CASSENYREEKAHSGNTIYF. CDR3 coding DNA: TGTGCCAGCAGTGAAAATTACCGGGAGGAAAAGGCCCATTCTGGAAACACCATATATTTT.